Each of the 24 T cell receptor beta chains below was sequenced from the same sample in a study of T-cell reconstitution after alpha-beta-depleted transplantation in children (dated by TCRdb to the mid-2010s). Library construction relied on PCR. Sequencing took place on an Illumina HiSeq 2500. TCR libraries were prepared with molecular barcoding, using unique molecular identifiers to normalize TCRbeta repertoire quantification. TCRdb reran the public reads through fastp at Q25 and MiXCR, keeping productive beta chains. Rows are unified per CDR3 protein, each entry keeping the most common DNA and genes. Here the sample has around 600,000 distinct CDR3 sequences; roughly 15% occur a single time. The ten biggest clones cover under 1.2% of the sample. The input for sequencing was PBMCs from the stem cell graft donor, taken from the stem cell graft. These TCRs come from a human donor who donated a stem cell graft to a child with acute myeloid leukemia.

This clonotype appeared many times. The chain is built from TRBV20-1 and TRBJ2-1; 7 nucleotides match TRBD2. Germline V gene data show CDR1 as DFQATT and CDR2 as SNEGSKA (reference sequence). The V and J ends lost 7 bases and 4 bases, in that order; junction bases with no gene match: 10. The CDR3 length is 14 residues. CDR3 sequence reads: CSGTSGGGYNEQFF. Written as DNA, the CDR3 is TGCAGTGGCACGAGTGGCGGGGGTTACAATGAGCAGTTCTTC.

There are a few counts of this clonotype. The chain carries TRBV5-1 and TRBJ2-3, with TRBD1 matching over 7 bases. This CDR3 has 14 residues. V lost 6 bases to trimming and J lost 1 base; unmatched junction nucleotides: 5. Germline V lookup: CDR1 SGHRS, CDR2 YFSETQ. The CDR3 sequence is CASTATGGTDTQYF. The DNA of the CDR3 is TGCGCCAGCACCGCCACAGGGGGCACAGATACGCAGTATTTT.

There are many counts of this clonotype. The chain's CDR3 is CSVVTSRDPPTDTQYF. The DNA of the CDR3 is TGCAGCGTGGTGACTAGCCGTGATCCCCCGACAGATACGCAGTATTTT. The chain links TRBV29-1 to TRBJ2-3; TRBD2 aligns across 7 bases. Germline V gives CDR1 SQVTM, CDR2 ANQGSEA. J gave up 3 bases and V 6 bases, and 15 bases lay outside the gene matches. The CDR3 runs to 16 residues.

This clonotype was counted ten times or more. The chain's CDR3 is CSARDGRGTHYEQYF. CDR3 nucleotide sequence: TGCAGTGCTAGAGATGGGCGGGGTACTCACTACGAGCAGTACTTC. This chain joins TRBV20-1 and TRBJ2-7, with a weak D call TRBD2 (6 bases). The V end lost 0 bases, the J end lost 3 bases, and 15 bases lay between the germline ends. The CDR3 is 15 residues long. Germline V gene lookup returns CDR1 DFQATT and CDR2 SNEGSKA (reference sequence).

There are many counts of this clonotype. The rearrangement links TRBV20-1 to TRBJ2-7, with 8 bases fitting TRBD2. This CDR3 spans 16 amino acids. Trimming cost V 1 base and J 3 bases; bases outside gene matches: 11. In germline, CDR1 is DFQATT, CDR2 SNEGSKA (reference sequence). CDR3 nucleotide sequence: TGCAGTGCTAGAGTGGATACCGGGACTAGGAACTACGAGCAGTACTTC. This sequence encodes CSARVDTGTRNYEQYF.

This chain joins TRBV6-6 and TRBJ2-7, with D tentatively TRBD2 (6 bases). Germline CDR1 is MNHNY and CDR2 is SVGAGI (reference sequence). V lost 0 bases to trimming and J lost 6 bases, with 9 bases between them. This CDR3 has 13 amino acids. The DNA for the CDR3 is TGTGCCAGCAGTTACTCGGGGGAGGCCGAGCAGTACGTC. This translates into CASSYSGEAEQYV.

This clonotype was found many times. This chain uses TRBV29-1 with TRBJ2-1; D may match TRBD1 or TRBD2 (5 bases each). CDR1 and CDR2 (germline): SQVTM, ANQGSEA. The CDR3 contains 14 residues. Trimming took off 4 bases at V and 9 bases at J, with 19 bases between the two ends. CDR3 protein: CSVAPVGAGTEQFF. The CDR3 nucleotides read TGCAGCGTTGCCCCCGTCGGGGCCGGCACTGAGCAGTTCTTC.

This clonotype was observed a few times. The CDR3 DNA reads TGTGCCAGCAGCTTAGGGGGACTAGCATCCGATACGCAGTATTTT. The encoded protein is CASSLGGLASDTQYF. The chain uses TRBV7-2 and TRBJ2-3, with 9 bases fitting TRBD2. V lost 1 base to trimming and J lost 6 bases; unmatched junction nucleotides: 5. Germline CDR1 reads SGHTA; CDR2 reads FQGNSA. The CDR3 runs 15 residues.

This CDR3 is CASRAGVAQETQYF. In nucleotides, the CDR3 is TGTGCCAGCAGAGCGGGGGTAGCTCAAGAGACCCAGTACTTC. This chain links TRBV7-9 with TRBJ2-5, with 8 bases matching TRBD2. The J segment lost 2 bases and the V segment lost 6 bases, leaving 5 bases of the junction unmatched. CDR1 and CDR2 (germline): SEHNR, FQNEAQ (reference sequence). This CDR3 has 14 amino acids.

Of note for this clonotype: A junction end diverges from the germline sequence, so it may reflect a read error. The chain has TRBV20-1 and TRBJ1-5; no definite D call. The CDR3 length is 14 residues. CDR1 DFQATT and CDR2 SNEGSKA come from the germline V gene (reference sequence). The CDR3 region has the DNA TGCAGTTCTAGTGCAGAAATTAGCAATCAGCCCCAGCATTTT. Encoded protein: CSSSAEISNQPQHF.

The V and J genes are TRBV3-1 and TRBJ2-3, with D possibly being TRBD1 (5 bases). This CDR3 is 16 amino acids long. Looked up from germline, CDR1 is LGHDT and CDR2 is YNNKEL (reference sequence). Trimming took off 5 bases at V and 0 bases at J, with 15 bases between the two ends. The DNA of the CDR3 is TGTGCCAGCAGCGTGGGGCAGGGATTGAGCACAGATACGCAGTATTTT. It specifies CASSVGQGLSTDTQYF.

The chain employs TRBV7-2 and TRBJ2-7, with a possible D match to TRBD1 (5 bases). V was pared by 6 bases and J by 2 bases, with 14 bases between. Germline V gives CDR1 SGHTA, CDR2 FQGNSA. The CDR3 spans 14 residues. The CDR3: CASRRTDKTYEQYF. The CDR3 DNA sequence: TGTGCCAGCAGGCGAACGGACAAGACCTACGAGCAGTACTTC. The full variable domain, its missing parts supplied by reference TRBV7-2 and TRBJ2-7, is GAGVSQSPSNKVTEKGKDVELRCDPISGHTALYWYRQSLGQGLEFLIYFQGNSAPDKSGLPSDRFSAERTGGSVSTLTIQRTQQEDSAVYLCASRRTDKTYEQYFGPGTRLTVT.

The chain links TRBV11-2 to TRBJ2-1, with D tentatively TRBD1 or TRBD2 (5 bases each). CDR3 length: 17 residues. Germline V gene lookup returns CDR1 SGHAT and CDR2 FQNNGV. Deletions cut 0 bases from V and 4 bases from J, with 16 bases between. This CDR3 reads CASSLDEGRLPYNEQFF. The CDR3 DNA follows: TGTGCCAGCAGCTTAGATGAGGGGCGACTCCCATACAATGAGCAGTTCTTC.

This rearrangement joins TRBV9 to TRBJ2-4; D is unresolved. The CDR3 runs 15 residues. Per germline, CDR1 SGDLS and CDR2 YYNGEE. V lost 4 bases and J lost 6, with 17 bases in between. The CDR3 region is CASSLGGDSVNIQYF. For the CDR3, the DNA is TGTGCCAGCAGCTTAGGTGGGGATTCGGTAAACATTCAGTACTTC.

This clonotype was picked up a small number of times. The V gene is TRBV29-1, the J gene TRBJ1-2, with D possibly TRBD1 on 5 matching bases. In germline, CDR1 is SQVTM, CDR2 ANQGSEA. Trimming took 4 bases from V and 5 from J, leaving 11 bases between them. This CDR3 comprises 12 residues. CDR3 nucleotides: TGCAGCGTTGTGGGAGGGGATTATGGCTACACCTTC. It translates to CSVVGGDYGYTF. The variable domain in full, completed from reference TRBV29-1 and TRBJ1-2, reads SAVISQKPSRDICQRGTSLTIQCQVDSQVTMMFWYRQQPGQSLTLIATANQGSEATYESGFVIDKFPISRPNLTFSTLTVSNMSPEDSSIYLCSVVGGDYGYTFGSGTRLTVV.

This clonotype was recorded at least ten times. The chain's CDR3 is CASSAGNTGELFF. Here the CDR3 DNA reads TGTGCCAGCAGTGCAGGGAACACCGGGGAGCTGTTTTTT. J is TRBJ2-2 and V is TRBV6-4; D is ambiguous. CDR1 is MRHNA, CDR2 SNTAGT, per germline. V gave up 4 bases and J gave up 1 base, with 4 bases separating them. The CDR3 totals 13 residues.

The rearrangement joins TRBV5-6 to TRBJ2-3; the match to TRBD2 covers 7 bases. The germline V gene encodes CDR1 SGHDT and CDR2 YYEEEE. CDR3 length: 14 amino acids. V lost 7 bases to trimming and J lost 4 bases; unmatched junction nucleotides: 9. CDR3 residues: CASSAGDIADTQYF. The CDR3 DNA sequence: TGTGCCAGCTCTGCGGGGGATATCGCAGATACGCAGTATTTT.

This clonotype was detected only a few times. The J gene is TRBJ2-5, the V gene TRBV20-1, with D possibly being TRBD1 (6 bases). This CDR3 region has 17 residues. Trimming removed 0 bases at V and 5 bases at J, with 22 bases between. Germline V gene data show CDR1 as DFQATT and CDR2 as SNEGSKA (reference sequence). CDR3 DNA sequence: TGCAGTGCTAGAGATAAACAGGGTGCCCCAACCGGGGAGACCCAGTACTTC. Protein sequence: CSARDKQGAPTGETQYF.

The table lists this clonotype with a few counts. The CDR3 loop is CASSDPGTLLTDTQYF. The DNA of the CDR3 is TGTGCCAGCAGTGACCCCGGGACTCTCCTTACAGATACGCAGTATTTT. The chain joins TRBV6-2 or TRBV6-3 to TRBJ2-3, with D possibly being TRBD2 (6 bases). The CDR3 sequence is 16 residues long. The germline V gene encodes CDR1 MNHEY and CDR2 SVGEGT. Trimming stripped 5 bases from V and 3 bases from J, with 18 bases between.

This clonotype was seen at least ten times. The rearrangement links TRBV7-2 to TRBJ2-7; D is unclear. The germline gives CDR1 SGHTA, CDR2 FQGNSA. The CDR3 has 11 residues. The V gene lost 5 bases and the J gene lost 3 bases, with 5 bases spanning the gap. This CDR3 reads CASSPHYEQYF. DNA of the CDR3: TGTGCCAGCAGCCCACACTACGAGCAGTACTTC.

This clonotype has a handful of counts. The rearrangement uses TRBV20-1 and TRBJ2-5; 9 nucleotides agree with TRBD1. The ends lost 6 bases at V and 4 bases at J; junction bases unmatched: 15. This CDR3 is built from 16 residues. Germline values: CDR1 DFQATT, CDR2 SNEGSKA (reference sequence). CDR3 protein: CSAPRPIQGAGETQYF. In DNA form, the CDR3 reads TGCAGTGCCCCGAGACCCATACAGGGGGCAGGAGAGACCCAGTACTTC.

This clonotype was observed a handful of times. This chain uses TRBV20-1 with TRBJ1-4, with D maybe TRBD1 (6 bases). The ends were cut back, 1 base at V and 8 bases at J, with 11 bases in the middle. Germline values: CDR1 DFQATT, CDR2 SNEGSKA (reference sequence). CDR3 length equals 13 residues. The CDR3 DNA is TGCAGTGCTAGAGGGGCAGGGGAGGAAAAACTGTTTTTT. Its protein is CSARGAGEEKLFF.

In this sample, this clonotype turned up many times. The J gene is TRBJ2-1, the V gene TRBV20-1; 9 bases are a match to TRBD1. V lost 3 bases and J lost 6; bases outside the gene matches: 3. Per the germline V gene, CDR1 is DFQATT and CDR2 is SNEGSKA (reference sequence). CDR3 size: 13 residues. The CDR3 sequence is CSARGTGLNEQFF. The CDR3 nucleotides read TGCAGTGCTAGGGGGACAGGGCTCAATGAGCAGTTCTTC.

This clonotype was seen more than once but under ten times. J is TRBJ2-2 and V is TRBV29-1, with 7 bases matching TRBD1. There are 14 residues in the CDR3. The V and J ends lost 3 bases and 4 bases, in that order; junction bases with no gene match: 5. Germline loops: CDR1 SQVTM, CDR2 ANQGSEA. CDR3 in DNA: TGCAGCGTTGAGAAGGGGGCGGGCACCGGGGAGCTGTTTTTT. Protein: CSVEKGAGTGELFF.